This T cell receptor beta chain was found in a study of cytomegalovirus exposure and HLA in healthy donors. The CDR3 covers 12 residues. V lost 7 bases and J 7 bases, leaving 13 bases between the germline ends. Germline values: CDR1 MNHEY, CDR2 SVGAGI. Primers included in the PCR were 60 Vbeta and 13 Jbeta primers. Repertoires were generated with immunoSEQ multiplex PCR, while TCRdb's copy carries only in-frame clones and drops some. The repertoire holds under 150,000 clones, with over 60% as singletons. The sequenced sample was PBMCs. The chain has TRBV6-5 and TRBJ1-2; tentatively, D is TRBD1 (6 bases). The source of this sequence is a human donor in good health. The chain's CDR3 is CASKSQGLGYTF. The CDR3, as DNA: TGTGCCAGCAAGTCACAGGGTCTTGGCTACACCTTC.